This T cell receptor beta chain was identified in a study of a mutant IDH1 vaccine in newly diagnosed glioma. On the study more broadly: Patients, over weeks 1, 3, 5, 7, 11, 15, 19 and 23, received a total of eight vaccinations. Patients began vaccination 4-6 weeks after radiotherapy alone, or with temozolomide cycles. Of the patients given treatment, 62.5% were male and roughly 38% were female, and a mean age of around 38 years was recorded. General study points: The study observed vaccine-induced immune responses in roughly 93% of patients.

Indicated time point: week 23, last vaccination. Every vaccine dose comprised 300 ug of mutant IDH1 20-mer peptide plus topical imiquimod. The protocol was immunoSEQ multiplex PCR, while the TCRdb copy is restricted to in-frame clones and leaves out a portion. This sample has about 77,000 clones, with 85% to 90% found just once. Germline V CDR1 and CDR2: SGHAT, FQNNGV. The CDR3 covers 14 residues. Trimming stripped 1 base from V and 2 bases from J, with 8 bases between. A remark on this clone: No antigen is known for it.

This sample comprised PBMCs, obtained from a glioma patient whose treatment included an IDH1 peptide vaccine. This sequence originates from a woman between 50 and 59 years old with glioma. The V and J genes are TRBV11-2 and TRBJ2-5; unclear D gene. The CDR3 DNA sequence: TGTGCCAGCAGCTTAGTAGGCAGACAAGAGACCCAGTACTTC. This sequence encodes CASSLVGRQETQYF.